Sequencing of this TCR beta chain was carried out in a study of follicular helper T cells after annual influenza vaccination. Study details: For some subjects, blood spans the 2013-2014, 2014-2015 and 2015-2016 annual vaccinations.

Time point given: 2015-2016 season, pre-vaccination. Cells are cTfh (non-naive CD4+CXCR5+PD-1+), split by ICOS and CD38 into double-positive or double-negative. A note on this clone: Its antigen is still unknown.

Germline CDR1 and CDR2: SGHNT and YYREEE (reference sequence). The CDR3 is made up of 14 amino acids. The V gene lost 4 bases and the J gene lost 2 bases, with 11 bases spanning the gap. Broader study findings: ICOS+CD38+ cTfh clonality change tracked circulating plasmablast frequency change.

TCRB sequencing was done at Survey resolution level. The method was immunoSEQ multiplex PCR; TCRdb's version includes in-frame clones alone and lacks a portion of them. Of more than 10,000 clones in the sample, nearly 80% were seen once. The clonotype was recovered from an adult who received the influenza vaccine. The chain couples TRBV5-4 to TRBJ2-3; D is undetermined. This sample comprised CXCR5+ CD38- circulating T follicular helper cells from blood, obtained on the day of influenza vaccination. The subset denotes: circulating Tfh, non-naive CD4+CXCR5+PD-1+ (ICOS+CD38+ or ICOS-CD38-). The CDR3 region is CASSTLDNTDTQYF. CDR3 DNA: TGTGCCAGCAGCACGCTTGATAACACAGATACGCAGTATTTT.